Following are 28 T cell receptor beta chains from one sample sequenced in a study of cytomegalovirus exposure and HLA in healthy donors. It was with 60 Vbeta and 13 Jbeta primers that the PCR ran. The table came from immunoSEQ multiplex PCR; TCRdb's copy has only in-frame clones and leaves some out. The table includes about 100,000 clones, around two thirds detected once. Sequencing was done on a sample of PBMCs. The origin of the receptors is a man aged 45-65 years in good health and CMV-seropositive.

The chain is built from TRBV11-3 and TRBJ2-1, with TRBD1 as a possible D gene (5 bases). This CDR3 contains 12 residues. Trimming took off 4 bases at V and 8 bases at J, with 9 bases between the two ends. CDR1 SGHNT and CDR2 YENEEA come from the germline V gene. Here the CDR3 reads CASSSTEDEQFF. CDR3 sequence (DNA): TGTGCCAGCAGCTCGACAGAAGATGAGCAGTTCTTC. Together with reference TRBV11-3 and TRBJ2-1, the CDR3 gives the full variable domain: EAGVVQSPRYKIIEKKQPVAFWCNPISGHNTLYWYLQNLGQGPELLIRYENEEAVDDSQLPKDRFSAERLKGVDSTLKIQPAELGDSAVYLCASSSTEDEQFFGPGTRLTVL.

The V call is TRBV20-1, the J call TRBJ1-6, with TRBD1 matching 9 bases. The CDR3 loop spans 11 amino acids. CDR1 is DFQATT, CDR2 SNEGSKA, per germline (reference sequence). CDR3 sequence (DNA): TGCGGGGACAGGGAGGGATCACCCCTCCACTTT. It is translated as CGDREGSPLHF.

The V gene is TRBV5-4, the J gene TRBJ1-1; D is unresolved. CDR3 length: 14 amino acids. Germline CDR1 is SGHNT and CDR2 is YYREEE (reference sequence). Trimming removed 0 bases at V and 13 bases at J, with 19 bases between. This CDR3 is CASSLALEGPVVFF. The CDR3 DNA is TGTGCCAGCAGCTTGGCCTTGGAGGGCCCGGTAGTTTTCTTT. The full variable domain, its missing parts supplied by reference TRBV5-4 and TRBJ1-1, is ETGVTQSPTHLIKTRGQQVTLRCSSQSGHNTVSWYQQALGQGPQFIFQYYREEENGRGNFPPRFSGLQFPNYSSELNVNALELDDSALYLCASSLALEGPVVFFGQGTRLTVV.

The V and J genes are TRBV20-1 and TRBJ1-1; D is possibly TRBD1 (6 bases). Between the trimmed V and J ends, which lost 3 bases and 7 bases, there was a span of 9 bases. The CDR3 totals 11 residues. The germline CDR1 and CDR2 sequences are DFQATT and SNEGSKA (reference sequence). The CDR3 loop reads CSASDRSEAFF. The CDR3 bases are TGCAGTGCTAGCGACAGGAGTGAAGCTTTCTTT.

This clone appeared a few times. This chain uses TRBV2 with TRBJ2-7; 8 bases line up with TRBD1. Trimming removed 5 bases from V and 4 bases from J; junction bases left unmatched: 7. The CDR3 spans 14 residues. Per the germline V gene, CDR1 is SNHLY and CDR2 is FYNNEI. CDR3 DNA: TGTGCCAGCAGTTCCGGGACAGGTTGGTACGAGCAGTACTTC. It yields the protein CASSSGTGWYEQYF.

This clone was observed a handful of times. The DNA of the CDR3 is TGCAGCGTTGGGTTGCGGACTAGCGGTTACAATGAGCAGTTCTTC. It codes for CSVGLRTSGYNEQFF. The chain recombines TRBV29-1 with TRBJ2-1, with 10 bases fitting TRBD2. This CDR3 is 15 amino acids long. Trimming took 4 bases from V and 4 from J; bases not matched to a gene: 7. Germline CDR1 SQVTM, CDR2 ANQGSEA.

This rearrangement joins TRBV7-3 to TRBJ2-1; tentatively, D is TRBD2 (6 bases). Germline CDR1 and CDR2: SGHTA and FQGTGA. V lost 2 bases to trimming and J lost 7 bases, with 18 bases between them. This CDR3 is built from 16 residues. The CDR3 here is CASSLGDAEGQNEQFF. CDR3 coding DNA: TGTGCCAGCAGCTTAGGAGACGCGGAGGGCCAGAATGAGCAGTTCTTC.

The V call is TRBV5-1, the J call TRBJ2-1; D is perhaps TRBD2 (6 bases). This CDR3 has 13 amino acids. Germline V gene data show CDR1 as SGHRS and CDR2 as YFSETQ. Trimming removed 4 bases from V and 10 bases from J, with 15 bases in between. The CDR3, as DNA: TGCGCCAGCAGCGAATTAACTAGCTCGGAGCAGTTCTTC. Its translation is CASSELTSSEQFF. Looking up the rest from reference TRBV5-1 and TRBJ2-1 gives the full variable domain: KAGVTQTPRYLIKTRGQQVTLSCSPISGHRSVSWYQQTPGQGLQFLFEYFSETQRNKGNFPGRFSGRQFSNSRSEMNVSTLELGDSALYLCASSELTSSEQFFGPGTRLTVL.

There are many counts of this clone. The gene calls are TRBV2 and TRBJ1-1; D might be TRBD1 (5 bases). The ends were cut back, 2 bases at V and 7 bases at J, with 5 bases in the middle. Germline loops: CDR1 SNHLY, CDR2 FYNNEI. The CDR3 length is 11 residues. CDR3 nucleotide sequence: TGTGCCAGCAGTGAAAGGGGTGAAGCTTTCTTT. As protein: CASSERGEAFF.

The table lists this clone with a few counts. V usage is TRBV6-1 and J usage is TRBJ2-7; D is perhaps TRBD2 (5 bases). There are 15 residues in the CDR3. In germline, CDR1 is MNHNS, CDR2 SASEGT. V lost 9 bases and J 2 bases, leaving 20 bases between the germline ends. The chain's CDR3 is CASDKGALGTYEQYF. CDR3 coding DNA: TGTGCCAGTGATAAGGGAGCGCTGGGTACCTACGAGCAGTACTTC.

DNA of the CDR3: TGTGCCAGCAGCGTAGTTCCTAGCCACTACAATGAGCAGTTCTTC. This gives the protein CASSVVPSHYNEQFF. The chain employs TRBV9 and TRBJ2-1, with D maybe TRBD2 (5 bases). CDR3 length equals 15 residues. Germline V gene lookup returns CDR1 SGDLS and CDR2 YYNGEE. V gave up 0 bases and J gave up 3 bases, with 10 bases separating them.

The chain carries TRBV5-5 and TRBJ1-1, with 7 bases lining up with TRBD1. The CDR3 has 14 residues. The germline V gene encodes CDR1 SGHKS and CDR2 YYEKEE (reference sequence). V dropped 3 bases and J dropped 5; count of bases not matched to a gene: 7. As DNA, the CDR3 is TGTGCCAGCAGCTGGGGCCAGGGGGAAACTGAAGCTTTCTTT. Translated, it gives CASSWGQGETEAFF.

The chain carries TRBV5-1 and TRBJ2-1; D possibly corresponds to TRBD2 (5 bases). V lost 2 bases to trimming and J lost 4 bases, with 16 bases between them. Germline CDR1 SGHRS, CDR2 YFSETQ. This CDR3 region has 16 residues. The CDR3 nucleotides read TGCGCCAGCAGCTTCGGGGTACCAAAACTATACAATGAGCAGTTCTTC. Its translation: CASSFGVPKLYNEQFF. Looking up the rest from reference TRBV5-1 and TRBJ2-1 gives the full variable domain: KAGVTQTPRYLIKTRGQQVTLSCSPISGHRSVSWYQQTPGQGLQFLFEYFSETQRNKGNFPGRFSGRQFSNSRSEMNVSTLELGDSALYLCASSFGVPKLYNEQFFGPGTRLTVL.

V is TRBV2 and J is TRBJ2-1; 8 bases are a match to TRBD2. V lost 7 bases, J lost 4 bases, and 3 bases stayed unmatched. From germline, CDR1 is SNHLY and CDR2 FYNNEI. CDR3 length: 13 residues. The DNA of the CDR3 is TGTGCCAGCACACTAGCGGTTTACAATGAGCAGTTCTTC. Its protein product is CASTLAVYNEQFF.

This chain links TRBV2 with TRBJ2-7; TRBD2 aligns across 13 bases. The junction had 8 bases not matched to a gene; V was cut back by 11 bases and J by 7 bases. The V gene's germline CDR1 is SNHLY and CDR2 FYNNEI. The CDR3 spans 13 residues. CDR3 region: CAGLGLAGKEQYF. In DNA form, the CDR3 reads TGTGCCGGCTTGGGACTAGCGGGAAAAGAGCAGTACTTC. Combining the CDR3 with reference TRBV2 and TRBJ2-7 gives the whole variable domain EPEVTQTPSHQVTQMGQEVILRCVPISNHLYFYWYRQILGQKVEFLVSFYNNEISEKSEIFDDQFSVERPDGSNFTLKIRSTKLEDSAMYFCAGLGLAGKEQYFGPGTRLTVT.

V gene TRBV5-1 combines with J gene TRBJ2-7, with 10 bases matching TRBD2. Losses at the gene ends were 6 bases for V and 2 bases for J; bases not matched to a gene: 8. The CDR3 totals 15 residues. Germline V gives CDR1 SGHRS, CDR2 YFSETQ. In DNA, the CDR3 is TGCGCCAGCAATAGCGGACTAGCGGCCACCTACGAGCAGTACTTC. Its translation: CASNSGLAATYEQYF.

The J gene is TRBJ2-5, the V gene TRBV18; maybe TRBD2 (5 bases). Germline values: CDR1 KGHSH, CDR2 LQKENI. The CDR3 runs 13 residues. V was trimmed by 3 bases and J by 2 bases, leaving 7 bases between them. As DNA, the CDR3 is TGTGCCAGCTCACCCGCGGGTCAAGAGACCCAGTACTTC. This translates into CASSPAGQETQYF.

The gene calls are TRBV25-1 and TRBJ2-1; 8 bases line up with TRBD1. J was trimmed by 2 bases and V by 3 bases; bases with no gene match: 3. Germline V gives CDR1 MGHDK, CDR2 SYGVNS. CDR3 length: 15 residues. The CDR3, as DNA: TGTGCCAGCAGTGACCTGACAGGGGCCTACAATGAGCAGTTCTTC. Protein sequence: CASSDLTGAYNEQFF.

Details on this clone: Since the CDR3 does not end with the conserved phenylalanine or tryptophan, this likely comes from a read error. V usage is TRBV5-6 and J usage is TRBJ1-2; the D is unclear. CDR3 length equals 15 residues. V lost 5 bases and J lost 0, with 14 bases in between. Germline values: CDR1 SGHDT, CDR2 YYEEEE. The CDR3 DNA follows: TGTGCCAGCAGTCCGGTGGATTCCGCTAACTATGGCTACACCCTC. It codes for CASSPVDSANYGYTL.

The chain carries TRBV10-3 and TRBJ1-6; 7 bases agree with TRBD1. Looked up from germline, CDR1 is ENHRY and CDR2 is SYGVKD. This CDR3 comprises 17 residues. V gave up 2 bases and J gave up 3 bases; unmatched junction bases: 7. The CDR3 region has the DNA TGTGCCATCAGTGAGCGACAGGGTGGAGTCTATAATTCACCCCTCCACTTT. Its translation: CAISERQGGVYNSPLHF.

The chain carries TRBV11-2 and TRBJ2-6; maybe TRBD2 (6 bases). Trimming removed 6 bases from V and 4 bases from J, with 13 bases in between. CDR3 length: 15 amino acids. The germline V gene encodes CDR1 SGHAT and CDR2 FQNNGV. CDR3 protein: CASSRLVSGANVLTF. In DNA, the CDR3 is TGTGCCAGCAGTCGACTAGTGTCCGGGGCCAACGTCCTGACTTTC.

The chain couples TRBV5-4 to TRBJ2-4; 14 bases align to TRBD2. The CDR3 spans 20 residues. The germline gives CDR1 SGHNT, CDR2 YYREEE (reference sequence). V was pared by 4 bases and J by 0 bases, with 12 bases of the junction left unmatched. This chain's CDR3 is CASSQGTSGGLFLAKNIQYF. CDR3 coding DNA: TGTGCCAGCAGCCAGGGGACTAGCGGGGGCCTATTTCTAGCCAAAAACATTCAGTACTTC.

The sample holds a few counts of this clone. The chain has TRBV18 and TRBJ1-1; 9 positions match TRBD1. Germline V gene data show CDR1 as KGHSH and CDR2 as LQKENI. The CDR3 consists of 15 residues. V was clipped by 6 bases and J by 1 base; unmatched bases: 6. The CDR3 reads CASSPGTGTNTEAFF. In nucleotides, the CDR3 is TGTGCCAGCTCTCCGGGGACAGGGACGAACACTGAAGCTTTCTTT.

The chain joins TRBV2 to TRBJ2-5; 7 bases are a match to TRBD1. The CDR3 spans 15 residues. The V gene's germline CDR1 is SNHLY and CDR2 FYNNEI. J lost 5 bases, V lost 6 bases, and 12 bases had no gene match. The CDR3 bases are TGTGCCAGCAGGAGACAGGGTACTAAGGGGGAGACCCAGTACTTC. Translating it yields CASRRQGTKGETQYF. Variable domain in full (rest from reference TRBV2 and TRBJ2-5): EPEVTQTPSHQVTQMGQEVILRCVPISNHLYFYWYRQILGQKVEFLVSFYNNEISEKSEIFDDQFSVERPDGSNFTLKIRSTKLEDSAMYFCASRRQGTKGETQYFGPGTRLLVL.

Here the CDR3 DNA reads TGTGCCAGCAGTCAGACCCGGAGCGTCGGGCCCCAGCATTTT. Protein product: CASSQTRSVGPQHF. V usage is TRBV6-5 and J usage is TRBJ1-5, with D uncertain. Germline CDR1 MNHEY, CDR2 SVGAGI. The CDR3 runs to 14 residues. With 5 bases removed from V and 9 bases from J, the gap between germline ends came to 17 bases.

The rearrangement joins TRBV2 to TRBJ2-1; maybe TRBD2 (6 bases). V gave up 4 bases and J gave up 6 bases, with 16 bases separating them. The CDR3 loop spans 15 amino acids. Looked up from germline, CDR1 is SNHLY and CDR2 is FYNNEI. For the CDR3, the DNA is TGTGCCAGCAGTGGGGGACTCCTCCCTAGCAATGAGCAGTTCTTC. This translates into CASSGGLLPSNEQFF.

CDR3 in DNA: TGTGCCAGACATGGACAGGGCGTCTACGAGCAGTACTTC. Protein: CARHGQGVYEQYF. This sequence joins TRBV6-4 and TRBJ2-7, with 8 bases matching TRBD1. The CDR3 extends over 13 amino acids. Germline CDR1 is MRHNA and CDR2 is SNTAGT. V lost 9 bases and J lost 3; bases outside the gene matches: 7.

This CDR3 is CASSARAAWQYF. CDR3 bases: TGTGCCAGCAGCGCCAGGGCGGCCTGGCAGTACTTC. This rearrangement joins TRBV28 to TRBJ2-7; tentatively, D is TRBD1 (5 bases). The germline gives CDR1 MDHEN, CDR2 SYDVKM. Trimming took 6 bases from V and 9 from J, leaving 15 bases between them. The CDR3 sequence is 12 residues long.